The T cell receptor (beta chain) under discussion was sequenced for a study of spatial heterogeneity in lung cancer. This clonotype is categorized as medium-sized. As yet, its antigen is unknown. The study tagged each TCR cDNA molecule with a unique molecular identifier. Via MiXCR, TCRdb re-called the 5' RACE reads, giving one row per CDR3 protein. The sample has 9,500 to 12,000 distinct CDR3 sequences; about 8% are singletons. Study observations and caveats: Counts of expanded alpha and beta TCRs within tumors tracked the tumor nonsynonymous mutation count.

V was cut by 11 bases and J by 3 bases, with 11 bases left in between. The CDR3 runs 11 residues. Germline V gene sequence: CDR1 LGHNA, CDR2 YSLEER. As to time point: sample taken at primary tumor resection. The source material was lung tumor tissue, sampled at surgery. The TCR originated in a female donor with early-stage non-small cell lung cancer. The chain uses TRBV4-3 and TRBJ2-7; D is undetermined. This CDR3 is CAPPPGYEQYF. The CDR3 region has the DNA TGCGCCCCGCCCCCAGGCTACGAGCAGTACTTC.